Following are 24 T cell receptor beta chains from one sample sequenced in a study of Tregs in tolerant kidney transplant recipients. Profiling relied on immunoSEQ multiplex PCR, and the TCRdb table lists in-frame clones only, not all of them. The top ten clones hold roughly 0.59% of a sample with about 83,000 clones, about 98% of them seen once. Sequencing was performed on CD4+ T cells from blood, taken before the transplant. Receptor source: a human donor who received a combined kidney and bone marrow transplant.

The rearrangement uses TRBV25-1 and TRBJ2-5; 13 positions agree with TRBD2. The CDR3 consists of 18 residues. V shed 3 bases and J 0 bases; nucleotides not matched to a gene: 7. Germline-derived CDR1 and CDR2 are MGHDK and SYGVNS. The CDR3 nucleotides read TGTGCCAGCAGTGACCCAAGAGGGACTAGCGGGAACCAAGAGACCCAGTACTTC. Its protein product is CASSDPRGTSGNQETQYF. The full variable domain, with the rest looked up from reference TRBV25-1 and TRBJ2-5, is EADIYQTPRYLVIGTGKKITLECSQTMGHDKMYWYQQDPGMELHLIHYSYGVNSTEKGDLSSESTVSRIRTEHFPLTLESARPSHTSQYLCASSDPRGTSGNQETQYFGPGTRLLVL.

V usage is TRBV19 and J usage is TRBJ2-4; D gene uncertain. Trimming pared 2 bases from V and 6 bases from J, leaving 8 bases between. This CDR3 comprises 13 residues. Germline values: CDR1 LNHDA, CDR2 SQIVND (reference sequence). DNA of the CDR3: TGTGCCAGTAGTATATACAGAGCAAACATTCAGTACTTC. This translates into CASSIYRANIQYF.

The rearrangement joins TRBV4-1 to TRBJ2-5; 7 bases align to TRBD2. In germline, CDR1 is MGHRA, CDR2 YSYEKL. With V trimmed by 5 bases and J by 2 bases, 14 bases remained unmatched. The CDR3 runs 17 residues. CDR3 protein: CASSNTPAQGLQETQYF. CDR3 nucleotides: TGCGCCAGCAGCAATACTCCAGCGCAGGGACTACAAGAGACCCAGTACTTC.

The chain combines TRBV4-2 with TRBJ2-3; perhaps TRBD2 as D (7 bases). Germline V gene lookup returns CDR1 LGHNA and CDR2 YNFKEQ. Trimming pared 8 bases from V and 4 bases from J, leaving 16 bases between. The CDR3 loop spans 14 amino acids. The CDR3, as DNA: TGTGCCAGCGGGAGGGGGGTTTTATCAGATACGCAGTATTTT. The encoded protein is CASGRGVLSDTQYF.

The chain links TRBV18 to TRBJ1-2; 8 nucleotides agree with TRBD1. Germline CDR1 reads KGHSH; CDR2 reads LQKENI. The CDR3 runs to 14 residues. V lost 2 bases, J lost 7 bases, and 6 bases stayed unmatched. This CDR3 is CASSPSDRGRGYTF. CDR3 nucleotides: TGTGCCAGCTCACCATCCGACAGGGGACGTGGCTACACCTTC.

The chain employs TRBV5-5 and TRBJ1-1; D remains ambiguous. The CDR3 covers 15 residues. With 4 bases removed from V and 1 base from J, the gap between germline ends came to 14 bases. CDR1 and CDR2 from the germline V gene are SGHKS and YYEKEE (reference sequence). The CDR3 coding sequence is TGTGCCAGCAGCATCCTTCTTTCGGGGAACACTGAAGCTTTCTTT. Residues: CASSILLSGNTEAFF.

The V call is TRBV5-4, the J call TRBJ2-3; tentatively, D is TRBD1 (6 bases). The ends were cut back, 7 bases at V and 2 bases at J, with 17 bases in the middle. CDR1 SGHNT and CDR2 YYREEE come from the germline V gene (reference sequence). CDR3 size: 15 residues. Here the CDR3 reads CASRRSNRATDTQYF. CDR3 DNA sequence: TGTGCCAGCCGCCGATCCAACAGGGCCACAGATACGCAGTATTTT.

The rearrangement uses TRBV18 and TRBJ2-2; TRBD2 is a possible D gene (6 bases). The CDR3 runs to 14 residues. Trimming cost V 8 bases and J 0 bases, with 10 bases left between them. Germline-derived CDR1 and CDR2 are KGHSH and LQKENI. The CDR3 bases are TGTGCCAGCGCGGGGCACGCGAACACCGGGGAGCTGTTTTTT. Translating gives CASAGHANTGELFF. Based on the CDR3 plus reference TRBV18 and TRBJ2-2, the full variable domain is NAGVMQNPRHLVRRRGQEARLRCSPMKGHSHVYWYRQLPEEGLKFMVYLQKENIIDESGMPKERFSAEFPKEGPSILRIQQVVRGDSAAYFCASAGHANTGELFFGEGSRLTVL.

This chain connects TRBV7-9 to TRBJ1-3; D uncertain. CDR1 is SEHNR, CDR2 FQNEAQ, per germline (reference sequence). The length of the CDR3 is 16 residues. Trimming pared 5 bases from V and 1 base from J, leaving 15 bases between. The CDR3 sequence is CASSLLSVRSGNTIYF. In DNA form, the CDR3 reads TGTGCCAGCAGCCTATTGAGCGTAAGATCTGGAAACACCATATATTTT. Full variable domain (remainder filled in from reference TRBV7-9 and TRBJ1-3): DTGVSQNPRHKITKRGQNVTFRCDPISEHNRLYWYRQTLGQGPEFLTYFQNEAQLEKSRLLSDRFSAERPKGSFSTLEIQRTEQGDSAMYLCASSLLSVRSGNTIYFGEGSWLTVV.

J is TRBJ2-5 and V is TRBV9; 12 bases map to TRBD2. The CDR3 length is 16 residues. Germline V CDR1 and CDR2: SGDLS, YYNGEE. Trimming removed 4 bases from V and 1 base from J; junction bases left unmatched: 5. The CDR3 nucleotides are TGTGCCAGCAGCCTAACGACTAGCGGGGGCCAAGAGACCCAGTACTTC. Encoded protein: CASSLTTSGGQETQYF.

This chain uses TRBV9 with TRBJ2-3; possible D gene TRBD2, 5 bases. Germline loops: CDR1 SGDLS, CDR2 YYNGEE. The CDR3 covers 14 residues. Trimming shortened V by 4 bases and J by 0 bases, and 9 bases separated the two germline ends. In DNA, the CDR3 is TGTGCCAGCAGCCCCCGGACTAGCACAGATACGCAGTATTTT. Amino acid sequence: CASSPRTSTDTQYF.

This rearrangement joins TRBV7-2 to TRBJ2-1; the match to TRBD2 covers 10 bases. This CDR3 is built from 16 residues. CDR1 is SGHTA, CDR2 FQGNSA, per germline. Unmatched junction bases numbered 10, after V lost 5 bases and J lost 6 bases. CDR3 sequence reads: CASSLFSGGASNEQFF. For the CDR3, the DNA is TGTGCCAGCAGCCTTTTCAGCGGGGGGGCCAGCAATGAGCAGTTCTTC.

A single count supports this clone. This sequence joins TRBV6-1 and TRBJ1-2; D is unclear. Germline V CDR1 and CDR2: MNHNS, SASEGT. V dropped 2 bases and J dropped 7 bases, with 17 bases sitting between them. CDR3 length: 15 amino acids. The CDR3 loop is CASSESTSVSGGYTF. The CDR3 region has the DNA TGTGCCAGCAGTGAATCCACTAGCGTATCAGGTGGCTACACCTTC.

The chain employs TRBV7-2 and TRBJ2-7, with TRBD2 matching over 7 bases. Looked up from germline, CDR1 is SGHTA and CDR2 is FQGNSA. CDR3 length: 14 amino acids. The V and J ends lost 5 bases and 2 bases, in that order; junction bases with no gene match: 6. In nucleotides, the CDR3 is TGTGCCAGCAGCCCTCACCGGGGGGCCTACGAGCAGTACTTC. It is translated as CASSPHRGAYEQYF.

This chain connects TRBV5-6 to TRBJ2-5; 9 bases are shared with TRBD2. This CDR3 has 15 amino acids. V gave up 1 base and J gave up 2 bases; unmatched junction bases: 3. Germline V gene sequence: CDR1 SGHDT, CDR2 YYEEEE. CDR3 loop: CASSLSGRKQETQYF. The CDR3 DNA reads TGTGCCAGCAGCTTGAGCGGGAGGAAACAAGAGACCCAGTACTTC.

The V and J genes are TRBV7-2 and TRBJ2-7, with TRBD1 identical over 9 bases. Looked up from germline, CDR1 is SGHTA and CDR2 is FQGNSA. J was trimmed by 4 bases and V by 4 bases; bases with no gene match: 2. The CDR3 sequence is 13 residues long. The CDR3 reads CASSSGTGYEQYF. In DNA form, the CDR3 reads TGTGCCAGCAGCTCCGGGACAGGGTACGAGCAGTACTTC.

This chain uses TRBV7-3 with TRBJ1-3; D uncertain. Trimming took 5 bases from V and 4 from J, leaving 9 bases between them. CDR3 length: 13 residues. Germline V gives CDR1 SGHTA, CDR2 FQGTGA. The CDR3 region has the DNA TGTGCCAGCAGCAACGCAGTAGGAAACACCATATATTTT. Amino acids: CASSNAVGNTIYF.

CDR3 sequence reads: CASSLGDSNEKLFF. The CDR3 coding sequence is TGTGCCAGCAGCTTAGGCGACAGCAATGAAAAACTGTTTTTT. The chain recombines TRBV7-9 with TRBJ1-4; maybe TRBD1 (5 bases). The ends were cut back, 1 base at V and 5 bases at J, with 8 bases in the middle. The CDR3 is 14 residues long. Germline CDR1 SEHNR, CDR2 FQNEAQ (reference sequence).

The rearrangement joins TRBV4-3 to TRBJ2-7; 8 positions match TRBD1. V lost 6 bases to trimming and J lost 2 bases; unmatched junction nucleotides: 9. Germline V gene sequence: CDR1 LGHNA, CDR2 YSLEER. This CDR3 contains 15 residues. The CDR3 here is CASSRSGTGTYEQYF. For the CDR3, the DNA is TGCGCCAGCAGTAGATCCGGGACAGGAACCTACGAGCAGTACTTC.

CDR3 coding DNA: TGCGCCAGCAGCTCCTCGGGTGGGGGCCCGAGGAATTCACCCCTCCACTTT. As protein: CASSSSGGGPRNSPLHF. The J gene is TRBJ1-6, the V gene TRBV5-1; D may be TRBD1 (6 bases). The germline V gene has CDR1 SGHRS and CDR2 YFSETQ. The V gene lost 3 bases and the J gene lost 7 bases, with 20 bases spanning the gap. The CDR3 totals 17 residues.

This clone was found once. The CDR3 protein is CASSSLASSEGYTF. The CDR3 nucleotides read TGCGCCAGCAGCTCCCTTGCCAGCTCGGAGGGCTACACCTTC. The rearrangement links TRBV5-1 to TRBJ1-2; D gene unclear. The CDR3 totals 14 residues. Trimming stripped 3 bases from V and 8 bases from J, with 17 bases between. The germline V gene encodes CDR1 SGHRS and CDR2 YFSETQ. Full variable domain (missing parts from reference TRBV5-1 and TRBJ1-2): KAGVTQTPRYLIKTRGQQVTLSCSPISGHRSVSWYQQTPGQGLQFLFEYFSETQRNKGNFPGRFSGRQFSNSRSEMNVSTLELGDSALYLCASSSLASSEGYTFGSGTRLTVV.

The chain is built from TRBV27 and TRBJ2-3, with D possibly being TRBD1 (6 bases). Trimming left V 6 bases short and J 6 bases short, with 19 bases between. Germline lookup yields CDR1 MNHEY and CDR2 SMNVEV (reference sequence). The CDR3 has 15 residues. This chain's CDR3 is CASSSISAGVDTQYF. CDR3 nucleotides: TGTGCCAGCAGCTCGATATCAGCAGGGGTGGATACGCAGTATTTT.

The rearrangement joins TRBV10-3 to TRBJ1-1, with D possibly matching TRBD1 (5 bases). V shed 6 bases and J shed 2 bases, with 13 bases lying between them. The CDR3 sequence is 14 residues long. CDR1 and CDR2 (germline): ENHRY, SYGVKD. The CDR3 DNA is TGTGCCATCAGCGAGGCGGGGGAAAACACTGAAGCTTTCTTT. It is translated as CAISEAGENTEAFF.

This clone was seen a single time. This sequence joins TRBV5-1 and TRBJ2-5, with 12 bases fitting TRBD2. V was pared by 4 bases and J by 5 bases, with 9 bases of the junction left unmatched. CDR3 length: 16 amino acids. Looked up from germline, CDR1 is SGHRS and CDR2 is YFSETQ. The CDR3 is CASSRRLAGVVETQYF. CDR3 nucleotides: TGCGCCAGCAGCCGGCGACTAGCGGGAGTCGTGGAGACCCAGTACTTC.